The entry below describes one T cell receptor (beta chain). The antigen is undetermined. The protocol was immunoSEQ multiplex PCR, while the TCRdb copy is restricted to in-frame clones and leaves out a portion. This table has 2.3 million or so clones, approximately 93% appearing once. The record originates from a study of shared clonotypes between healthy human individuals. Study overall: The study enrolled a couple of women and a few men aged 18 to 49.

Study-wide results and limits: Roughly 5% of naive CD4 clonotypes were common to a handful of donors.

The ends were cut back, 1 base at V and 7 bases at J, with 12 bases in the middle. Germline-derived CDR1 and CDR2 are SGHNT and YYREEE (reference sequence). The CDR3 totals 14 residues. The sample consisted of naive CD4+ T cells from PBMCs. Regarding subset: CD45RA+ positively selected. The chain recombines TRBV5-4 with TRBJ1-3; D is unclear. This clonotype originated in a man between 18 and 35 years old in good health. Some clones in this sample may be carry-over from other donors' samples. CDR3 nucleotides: TGTGCCAGCAGCTTGAGTGCGTTGAGTAACACCATATATTTT. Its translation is CASSLSALSNTIYF.